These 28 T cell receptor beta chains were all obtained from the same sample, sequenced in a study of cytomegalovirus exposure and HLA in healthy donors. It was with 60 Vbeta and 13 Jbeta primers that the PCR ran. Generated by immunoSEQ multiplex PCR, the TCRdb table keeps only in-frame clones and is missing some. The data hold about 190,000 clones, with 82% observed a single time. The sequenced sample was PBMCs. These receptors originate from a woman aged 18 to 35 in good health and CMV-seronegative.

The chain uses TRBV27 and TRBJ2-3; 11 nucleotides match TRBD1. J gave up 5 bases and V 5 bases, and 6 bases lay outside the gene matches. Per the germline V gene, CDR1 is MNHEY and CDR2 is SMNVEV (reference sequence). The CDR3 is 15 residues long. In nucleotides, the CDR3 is TGTGCCAGCAGTGTCGGACAGGGGGCAAGAGATACGCAGTATTTT. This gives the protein CASSVGQGARDTQYF.

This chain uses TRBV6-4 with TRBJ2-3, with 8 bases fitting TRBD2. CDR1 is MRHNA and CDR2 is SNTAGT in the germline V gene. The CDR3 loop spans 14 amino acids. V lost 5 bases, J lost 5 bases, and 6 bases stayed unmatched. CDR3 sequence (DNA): TGTGCCAGCAGTCCTAGCGGGTGGGGAGATACGCAGTATTTT. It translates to CASSPSGWGDTQYF.

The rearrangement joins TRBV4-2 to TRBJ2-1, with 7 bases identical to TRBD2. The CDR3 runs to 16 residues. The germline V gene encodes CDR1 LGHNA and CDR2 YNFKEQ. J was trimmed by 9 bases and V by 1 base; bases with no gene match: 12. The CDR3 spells CASSQGGLDGYTEQFF. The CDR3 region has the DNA TGTGCCAGCAGCCAAGGAGGACTAGATGGGTATACTGAGCAGTTCTTC.

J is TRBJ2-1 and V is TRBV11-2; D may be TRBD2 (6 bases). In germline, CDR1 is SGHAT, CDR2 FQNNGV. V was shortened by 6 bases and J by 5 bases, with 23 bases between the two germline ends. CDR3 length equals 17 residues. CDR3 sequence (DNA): TGTGCCAGCAGTGGGCGAGTGTGGAGGGCCGGGGACAATGAGCAGTTCTTC. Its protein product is CASSGRVWRAGDNEQFF.

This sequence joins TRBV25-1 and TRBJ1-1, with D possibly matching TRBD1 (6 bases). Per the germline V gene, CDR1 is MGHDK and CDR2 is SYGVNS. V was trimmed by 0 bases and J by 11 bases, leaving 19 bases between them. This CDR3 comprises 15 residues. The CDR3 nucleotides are TGTGCCAGCAGTGAATACTCAGGGGAAAATGTGAGGGCTTTCTTT. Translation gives CASSEYSGENVRAFF.

The CDR3 DNA is TGCGCCAGCAGCCAGGGGACTAGCGGGCTTCCCTACGAGCAGTACTTC. Its translation: CASSQGTSGLPYEQYF. This chain connects TRBV4-1 to TRBJ2-7, with 12 positions matching TRBD2. The CDR3 runs to 16 residues. Trimming at V came to 3 bases and at J to 2 bases, leaving 5 bases not matched to a gene. The germline gives CDR1 MGHRA, CDR2 YSYEKL.

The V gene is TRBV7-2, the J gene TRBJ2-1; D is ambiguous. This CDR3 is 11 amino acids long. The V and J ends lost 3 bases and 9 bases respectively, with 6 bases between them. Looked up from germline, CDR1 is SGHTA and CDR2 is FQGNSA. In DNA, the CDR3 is TGTGCCAGCAGCTTGAGCGTTGAGCAGTTCTTC. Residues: CASSLSVEQFF.

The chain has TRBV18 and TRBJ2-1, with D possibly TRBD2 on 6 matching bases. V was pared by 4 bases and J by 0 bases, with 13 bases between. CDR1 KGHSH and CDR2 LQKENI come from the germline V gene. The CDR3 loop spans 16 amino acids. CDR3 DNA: TGTGCCAGCTCACGCTTAGCGGAAAGCTCCTACAATGAGCAGTTCTTC. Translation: CASSRLAESSYNEQFF.

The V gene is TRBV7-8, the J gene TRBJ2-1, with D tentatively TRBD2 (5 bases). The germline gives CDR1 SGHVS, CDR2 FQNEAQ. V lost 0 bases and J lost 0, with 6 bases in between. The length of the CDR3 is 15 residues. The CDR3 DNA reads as TGTGCCAGCAGCTTAGCTAGCGACTCCTACAATGAGCAGTTCTTC. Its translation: CASSLASDSYNEQFF.

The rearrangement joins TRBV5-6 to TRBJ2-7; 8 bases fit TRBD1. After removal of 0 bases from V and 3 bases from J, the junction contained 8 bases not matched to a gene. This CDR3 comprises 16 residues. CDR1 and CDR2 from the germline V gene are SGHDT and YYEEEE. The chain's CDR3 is CASSLGQGAPRYEQYF. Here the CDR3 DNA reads TGTGCCAGCAGCTTGGGGCAGGGGGCTCCTCGCTACGAGCAGTACTTC.

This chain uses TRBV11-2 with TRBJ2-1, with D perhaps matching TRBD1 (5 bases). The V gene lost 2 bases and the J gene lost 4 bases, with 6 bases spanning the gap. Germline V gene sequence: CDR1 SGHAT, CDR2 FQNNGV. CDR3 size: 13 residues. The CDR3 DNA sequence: TGTGCCAGCAGCTTAACAGGATACAATGAGCAGTTCTTC. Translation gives CASSLTGYNEQFF. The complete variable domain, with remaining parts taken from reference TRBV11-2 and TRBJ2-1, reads EAGVAQSPRYKIIEKRQSVAFWCNPISGHATLYWYQQILGQGPKLLIQFQNNGVVDDSQLPKDRFSAERLKGVDSTLKIQPAKLEDSAVYLCASSLTGYNEQFFGPGTRLTVL.

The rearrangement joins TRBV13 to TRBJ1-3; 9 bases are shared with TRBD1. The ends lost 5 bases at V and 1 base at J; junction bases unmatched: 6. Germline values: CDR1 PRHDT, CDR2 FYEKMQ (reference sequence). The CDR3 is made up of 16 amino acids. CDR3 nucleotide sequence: TGTGCCAGCAGCACCCTACAGGGGGCGTCTGGAAACACCATATATTTT. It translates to CASSTLQGASGNTIYF. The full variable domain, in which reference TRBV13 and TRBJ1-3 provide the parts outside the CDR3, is AAGVIQSPRHLIKEKRETATLKCYPIPRHDTVYWYQQGPGQDPQFLISFYEKMQSDKGSIPDRFSAQQFSDYHSELNMSSLELGDSALYFCASSTLQGASGNTIYFGEGSWLTVV.

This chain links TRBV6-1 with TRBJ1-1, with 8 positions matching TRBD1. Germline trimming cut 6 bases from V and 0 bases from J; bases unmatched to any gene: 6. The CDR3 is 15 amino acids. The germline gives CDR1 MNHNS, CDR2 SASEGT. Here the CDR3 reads CASRGWTGMNTEAFF. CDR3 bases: TGTGCCAGCAGGGGATGGACAGGGATGAACACTGAAGCTTTCTTT.

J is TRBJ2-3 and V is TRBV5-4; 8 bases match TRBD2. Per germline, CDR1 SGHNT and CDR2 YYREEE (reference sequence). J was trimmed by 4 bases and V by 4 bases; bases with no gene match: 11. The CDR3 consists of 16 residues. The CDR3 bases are TGTGCCAGCAGCCGGAACCGGGGGGGCAACTCAGATACGCAGTATTTT. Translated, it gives CASSRNRGGNSDTQYF.

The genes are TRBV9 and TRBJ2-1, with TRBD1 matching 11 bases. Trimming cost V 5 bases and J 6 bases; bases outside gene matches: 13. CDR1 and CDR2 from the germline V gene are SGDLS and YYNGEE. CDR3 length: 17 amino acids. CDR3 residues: CASSPSGGTGGTNEQFF. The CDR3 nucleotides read TGTGCCAGCAGTCCCTCGGGGGGGACAGGGGGGACCAATGAGCAGTTCTTC.

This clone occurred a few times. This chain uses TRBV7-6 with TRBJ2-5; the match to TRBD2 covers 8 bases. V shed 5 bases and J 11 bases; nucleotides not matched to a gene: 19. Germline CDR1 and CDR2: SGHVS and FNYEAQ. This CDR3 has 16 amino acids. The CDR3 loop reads CASSPEGGPSGGEQYF. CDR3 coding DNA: TGTGCCAGCAGCCCGGAGGGCGGACCTTCGGGAGGGGAGCAGTACTTC.

CDR3 coding DNA: TGTGCCAGCAGCTTGGATGGGGCGGTCGAGCAGTACTTC. Its protein is CASSLDGAVEQYF. The rearrangement uses TRBV5-4 and TRBJ2-7, with D possibly TRBD1 on 5 matching bases. V lost 0 bases and J 6 bases, leaving 10 bases between the germline ends. The CDR3 sequence is 13 residues long. From germline, CDR1 is SGHNT and CDR2 YYREEE (reference sequence).

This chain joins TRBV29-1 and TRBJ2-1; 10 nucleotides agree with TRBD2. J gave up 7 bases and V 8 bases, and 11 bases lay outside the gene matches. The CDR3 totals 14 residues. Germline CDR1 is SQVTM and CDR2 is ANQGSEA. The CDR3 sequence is CSLSAGGFRNEQFF. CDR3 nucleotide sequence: TGCAGCCTCTCAGCGGGAGGGTTTAGGAATGAGCAGTTCTTC.

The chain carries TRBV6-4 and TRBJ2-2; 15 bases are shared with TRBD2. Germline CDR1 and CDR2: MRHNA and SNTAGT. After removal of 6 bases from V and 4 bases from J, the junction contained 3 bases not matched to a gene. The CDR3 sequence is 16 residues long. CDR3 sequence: CASRGLAGGSTGELFF. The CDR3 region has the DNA TGTGCCAGCAGAGGACTAGCGGGGGGGAGCACCGGGGAGCTGTTTTTT.

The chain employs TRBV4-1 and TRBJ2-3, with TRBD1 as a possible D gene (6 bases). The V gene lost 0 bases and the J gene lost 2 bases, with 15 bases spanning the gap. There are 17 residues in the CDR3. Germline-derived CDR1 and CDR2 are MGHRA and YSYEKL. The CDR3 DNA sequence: TGCGCCAGCAGCCAAGAACTAAGAGGGACAAACACAGATACGCAGTATTTT. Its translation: CASSQELRGTNTDTQYF.

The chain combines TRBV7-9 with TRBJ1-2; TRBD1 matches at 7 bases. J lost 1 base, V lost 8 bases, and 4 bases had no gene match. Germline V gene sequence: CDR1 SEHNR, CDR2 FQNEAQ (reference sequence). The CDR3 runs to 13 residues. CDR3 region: CASSGTDNYGYTF. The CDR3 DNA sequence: TGTGCCAGCTCCGGGACAGATAACTATGGCTACACCTTC.

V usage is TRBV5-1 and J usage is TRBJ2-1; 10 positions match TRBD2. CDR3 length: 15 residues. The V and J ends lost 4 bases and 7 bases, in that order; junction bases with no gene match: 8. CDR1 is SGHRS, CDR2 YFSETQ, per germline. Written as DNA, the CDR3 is TGCGCCAGCAGCACGTCTAGCGGGGGTTTGAATGAGCAGTTCTTC. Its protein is CASSTSSGGLNEQFF. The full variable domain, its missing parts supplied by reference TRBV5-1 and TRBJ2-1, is KAGVTQTPRYLIKTRGQQVTLSCSPISGHRSVSWYQQTPGQGLQFLFEYFSETQRNKGNFPGRFSGRQFSNSRSEMNVSTLELGDSALYLCASSTSSGGLNEQFFGPGTRLTVL.

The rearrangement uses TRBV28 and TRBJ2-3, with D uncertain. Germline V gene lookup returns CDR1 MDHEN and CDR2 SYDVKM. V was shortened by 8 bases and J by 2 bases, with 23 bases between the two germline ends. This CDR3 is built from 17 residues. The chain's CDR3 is CASATSEEALITDTQYF. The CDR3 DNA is TGTGCCAGCGCCACAAGCGAGGAAGCGCTGATCACAGATACGCAGTATTTT.

The CDR3 reads CASSPGTSQTQYF. CDR3 DNA: TGTGCCAGCAGCCCAGGGACTAGCCAGACCCAGTACTTC. The chain links TRBV7-7 to TRBJ2-5; 9 bases match TRBD2. The CDR3 covers 13 residues. Germline CDR1 and CDR2: SSHAT and FNYEAQ (reference sequence). Unmatched junction bases numbered 4, after V lost 5 bases and J lost 6 bases. The full variable domain, completed using reference TRBV7-7 and TRBJ2-5, is GAGVSQSPRYKVTKRGQDVTLRCDPISSHATLYWYQQALGQGPEFLTYFNYEAQPDKSGLPSDRFSAERPEGSISTLTIQRTEQRDSAMYRCASSPGTSQTQYFGPGTRLLVL.

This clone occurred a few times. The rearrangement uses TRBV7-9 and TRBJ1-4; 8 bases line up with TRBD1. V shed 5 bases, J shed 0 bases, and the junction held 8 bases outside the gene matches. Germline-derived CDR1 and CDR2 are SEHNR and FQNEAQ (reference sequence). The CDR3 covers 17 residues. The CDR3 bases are TGTGCCAGCAGCCCGAGACAGGGGTCGGCAACTAATGAAAAACTGTTTTTT. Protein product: CASSPRQGSATNEKLFF.

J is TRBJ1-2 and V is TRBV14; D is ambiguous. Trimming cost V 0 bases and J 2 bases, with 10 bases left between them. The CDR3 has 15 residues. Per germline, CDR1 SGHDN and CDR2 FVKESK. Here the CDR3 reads CASSQENSRNYGYTF. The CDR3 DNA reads TGTGCCAGCAGCCAAGAGAATAGCAGAAACTATGGCTACACCTTC.

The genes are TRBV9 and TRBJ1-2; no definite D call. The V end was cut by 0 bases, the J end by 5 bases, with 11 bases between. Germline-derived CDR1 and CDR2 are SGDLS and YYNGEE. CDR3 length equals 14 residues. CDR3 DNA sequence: TGTGCCAGCAGCGTAGAGCACAGTCTATATGGCTACACCTTC. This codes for CASSVEHSLYGYTF.

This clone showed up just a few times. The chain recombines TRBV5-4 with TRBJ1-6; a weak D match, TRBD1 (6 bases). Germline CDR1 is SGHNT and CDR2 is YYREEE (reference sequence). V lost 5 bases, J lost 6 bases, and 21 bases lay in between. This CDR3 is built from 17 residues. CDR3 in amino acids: CASSYEQGPYFNSPLHF. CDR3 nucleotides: TGTGCCAGCAGTTATGAACAGGGTCCCTACTTTAATTCACCCCTCCACTTT.